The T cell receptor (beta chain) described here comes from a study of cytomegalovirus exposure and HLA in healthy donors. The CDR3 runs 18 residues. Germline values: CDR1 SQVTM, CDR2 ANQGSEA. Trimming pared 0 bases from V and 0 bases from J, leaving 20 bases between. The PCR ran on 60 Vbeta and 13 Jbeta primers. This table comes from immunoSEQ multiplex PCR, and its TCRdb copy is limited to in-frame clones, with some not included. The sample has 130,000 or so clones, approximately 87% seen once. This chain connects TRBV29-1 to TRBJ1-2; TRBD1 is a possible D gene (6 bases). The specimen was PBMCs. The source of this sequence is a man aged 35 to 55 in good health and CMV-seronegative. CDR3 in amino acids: CSVEDSGLHRETNYGYTF. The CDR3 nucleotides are TGCAGCGTTGAAGATAGTGGGCTACACAGGGAAACTAACTATGGCTACACCTTC.